This T cell receptor beta chain came from a study of T cells in Graves' hyperthyroidism and ophthalmopathy. Study-wide points: Median prediction lead before ophthalmopathy onset was 6 to 8 months with the model.

Notes on this clonotype: Its specificity is unknown.

Amplified TCR beta CDR3 regions derived from RNA transcripts. RT-PCR in the first round (using the HTBI primer set) targeted the TCR CDR3. From the multiplex PCR reads, TCRdb called clonotypes with MiXCR, one entry per CDR3 protein. The sample records hundreds of thousands of distinct CDR3 sequences, about 15% being singletons. Clinicians diagnosed patients from clinical symptoms, serum thyroxine and TRAb, thyroid ultrasound and orbital computed tomography. Isolation of PBMCs was performed on around 9.3 ml fresh peripheral blood. What was sequenced was blood. This TCR came from a woman aged 18-29 years with Graves' ophthalmopathy.

CDR3 sequence: CASSPYTGGVQPQHF. The CDR3, as DNA: TGTGCCAGCAGTCCCTACACAGGGGGCGTTCAGCCCCAGCATTTT. The V gene is TRBV27, the J gene TRBJ1-5; 9 positions match TRBD1. The CDR3 is 15 amino acids. The V segment lost 5 bases and the J segment 6 bases; nucleotides outside the gene matches: 8. CDR1 and CDR2 from the germline V gene are MNHEY and SMNVEV (reference sequence).